Following are 13 T cell receptor beta chains from one sample sequenced in a study of cytomegalovirus exposure and HLA in healthy donors. Researchers ran the PCR with 60 Vbeta and 13 Jbeta primers. The method was immunoSEQ multiplex PCR; TCRdb's version includes in-frame clones alone and lacks a portion of them. Counted here are 150,000 to 200,000 clones, about 70% occurring once; the ten biggest clones make up around 9.3%. What was sequenced was PBMCs. All receptors come from a man aged 25 to 40 in good health and CMV-seropositive.

The genes are TRBV2 and TRBJ1-4, with D uncertain. CDR1 SNHLY and CDR2 FYNNEI come from the germline V gene. This CDR3 is built from 14 residues. The V end lost 3 bases, the J end lost 1 base, and 6 bases lay between the germline ends. In DNA, the CDR3 is TGTGCCAGCAGTGATTCCCGAACTAATGAAAAACTGTTTTTT. As protein: CASSDSRTNEKLFF.

This clone was seen more than once but under ten times. The chain has TRBV19 and TRBJ1-2; TRBD1 is a possible D gene (6 bases). Germline CDR1 reads LNHDA; CDR2 reads SQIVND (reference sequence). Trimming removed 7 bases from V and 3 bases from J, with 6 bases in between. The CDR3 runs to 11 residues. The CDR3 reads CASTGDYGYTF. CDR3 bases: TGTGCCAGTACAGGGGACTATGGCTACACCTTC.

The chain joins TRBV30 to TRBJ1-5; the match to TRBD1 covers 9 bases. Germline V gives CDR1 GTSNPN, CDR2 SVGIG (reference sequence). V was clipped by 1 base and J by 4 bases; unmatched bases: 5. This CDR3 has 15 amino acids. The chain's CDR3 is CAWSEGQGLNQPQHF. CDR3 nucleotides: TGTGCCTGGAGTGAGGGACAGGGTTTGAATCAGCCCCAGCATTTT.

This clone has only a few counts. This sequence joins TRBV2 and TRBJ1-5; no definite D call. V was shortened by 3 bases and J by 5 bases, with 11 bases between the two germline ends. Germline CDR1 is SNHLY and CDR2 is FYNNEI. The CDR3 consists of 14 residues. The CDR3 sequence is CASSEVAGDQPQHF. CDR3 sequence (DNA): TGTGCCAGCAGTGAGGTGGCAGGTGATCAGCCCCAGCATTTT.

With respect to this clone: The missing conserved phenylalanine or tryptophan at the end of this CDR3 makes a read error likely. The chain couples TRBV5-1 to TRBJ2-7, with D maybe TRBD1 (5 bases). The CDR3 spans 13 residues. V lost 4 bases, J lost 5 bases, and 13 bases lay in between. CDR1 and CDR2 (germline): SGHRS, YFSETQ. This chain's CDR3 is CASSGAFYNEQYS. The CDR3 nucleotides are TGCGCCAGCAGCGGGGCCTTCTATAACGAGCAGTACTCC.

The rearrangement uses TRBV5-5 and TRBJ2-5; tentatively, D is TRBD1 (5 bases). The CDR3 length is 12 residues. V was cut by 4 bases and J by 2 bases, with 6 bases left in between. In germline, CDR1 is SGHKS, CDR2 YYEKEE (reference sequence). The chain's CDR3 is CASSRQQETQYF. The CDR3 DNA reads as TGTGCCAGCAGCCGACAGCAAGAGACCCAGTACTTC.

This chain connects TRBV27 to TRBJ1-2, with 8 bases that match TRBD1. Germline lookup yields CDR1 MNHEY and CDR2 SMNVEV (reference sequence). This CDR3 region has 14 residues. After removal of 5 bases from V and 5 bases from J, the junction contained 7 bases not matched to a gene. The CDR3 is CASSAGQGGYGYTF. In DNA, the CDR3 is TGTGCCAGCAGTGCTGGACAGGGAGGGTATGGCTACACCTTC.

This chain joins TRBV7-9 and TRBJ2-1, with TRBD2 matching 13 bases. The CDR3 extends over 17 amino acids. J was trimmed by 5 bases and V by 5 bases; bases with no gene match: 9. The germline gives CDR1 SEHNR, CDR2 FQNEAQ (reference sequence). For the CDR3, the DNA is TGTGCCAGCAGCCCTCGCCGGACTAGCGGGAGTCACAATGAGCAGTTCTTC. It yields the protein CASSPRRTSGSHNEQFF.

This clone turned up a few times. This rearrangement joins TRBV10-1 to TRBJ1-5; no definite D call. There are 13 residues in the CDR3. Germline V gene sequence: CDR1 WNHNN, CDR2 SYGVQD (reference sequence). Trimming removed 0 bases at V and 5 bases at J, with 5 bases between. The CDR3 is CASSESPYQPQHF. DNA of the CDR3: TGCGCCAGCAGTGAGTCCCCCTATCAGCCCCAGCATTTT.

The V call is TRBV4-1, the J call TRBJ2-7; weak D call: TRBD2 (6 bases). This CDR3 region has 14 residues. Germline V gives CDR1 MGHRA, CDR2 YSYEKL. The V gene lost 4 bases and the J gene lost 2 bases, with 12 bases spanning the gap. The CDR3 DNA reads TGCGCCAGCAGCCTTGCTAGCGAAGCCTACGAGCAGTACTTC. This encodes CASSLASEAYEQYF.

This clone was seen a handful of times. As DNA, the CDR3 is TGTGCCAGCAGCTTAGGCCTGGGACTAGGCCTTGAGCAGTTCTTC. This gives the protein CASSLGLGLGLEQFF. This chain uses TRBV11-3 with TRBJ2-1; 8 positions match TRBD2. The V and J ends lost 1 base and 9 bases, in that order; junction bases with no gene match: 8. CDR1 and CDR2 from the germline V gene are SGHNT and YENEEA. The length of the CDR3 is 15 residues.

The chain combines TRBV11-3 with TRBJ2-5, with D perhaps matching TRBD2 (7 bases). The DNA end is more similar to TRBJ2-7, so the J call may be wrong. The CDR3 runs 18 residues. The germline CDR1 and CDR2 sequences are SGHNT and YENEEA. CDR3 region: CASSLDRGGGPSTYEQYF. Written as DNA, the CDR3 is TGTGCCAGCAGCTTAGATCGGGGAGGGGGACCGTCAACTTACGAGCAGTACTTC.

The CDR3 DNA follows: TGTGCCAGCAGACGGGGACAGTCAAACAATGAGCAGTTCTTC. Protein: CASRRGQSNNEQFF. The chain is built from TRBV6-5 and TRBJ2-1, with 7 bases matching TRBD1. CDR1 MNHEY and CDR2 SVGAGI come from the germline V gene. The V gene end was trimmed by 6 bases and the J gene end by 5 bases; junction bases not matched to a gene: 7. CDR3 length equals 14 residues.